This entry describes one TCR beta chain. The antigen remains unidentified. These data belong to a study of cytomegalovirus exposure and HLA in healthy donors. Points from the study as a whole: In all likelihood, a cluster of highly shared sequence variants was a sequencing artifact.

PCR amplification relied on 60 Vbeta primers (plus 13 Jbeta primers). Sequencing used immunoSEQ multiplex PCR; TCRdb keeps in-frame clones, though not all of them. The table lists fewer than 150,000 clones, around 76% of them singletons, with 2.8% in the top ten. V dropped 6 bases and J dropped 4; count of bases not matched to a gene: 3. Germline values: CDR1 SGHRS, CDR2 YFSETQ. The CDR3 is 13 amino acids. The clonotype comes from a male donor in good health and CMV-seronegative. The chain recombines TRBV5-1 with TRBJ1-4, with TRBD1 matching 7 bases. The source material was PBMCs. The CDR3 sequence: CASKGADNEKLFF. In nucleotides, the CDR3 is TGCGCCAGCAAGGGGGCTGATAATGAAAAACTGTTTTTT.